This T cell receptor (beta chain) stems from a study of cytomegalovirus exposure and HLA in healthy donors. With 60 Vbeta and 13 Jbeta primers, the PCR was carried out. Measured with immunoSEQ multiplex PCR; TCRdb has only the in-frame clones, and not every one. The profile covers 200,000 to 250,000 clones, with 85% appearing a single time and roughly 1.3% taken by the ten largest. The CDR3 runs 17 residues. The germline CDR1 and CDR2 sequences are LGHNA and YSLEER. Trimming removed 1 base from V and 6 bases from J, with 20 bases in between. This clonotype was obtained from a human donor in good health. The gene calls are TRBV4-3 and TRBJ2-3; the D is unclear. The sample was PBMCs. CDR3: CASSQGAIFRTTDTQYF. In DNA, the CDR3 is TGCGCCAGCAGCCAAGGAGCGATTTTCCGCACTACGGATACGCAGTATTTT.